This T cell receptor beta chain originates from a study of blood T cell repertoires in COVID-19 (dated by TCRdb to the early 2020s). Regarding the complete study: Collaborator samples came from the United States, Italy and Spain and covered acute and convalescent phases of COVID-19. The prospective study material was composed of cDNA or gDNA derived from T cells, B-cell-depleted T cells, or PBMCs. Subjects who had been exposed to COVID-19, were actively infected with it, or had recovered from it provided the deeply sampled blood TCRbeta repertoires that made up the dataset. The repertoires were released in a freely available public database meant as a resource for research on the immune response to SARS-CoV-2. Samples came from the ongoing ImmuneRACE study (first 160 participants) plus 1,254 subjects from 6 global collaborators. Nearly every sample came with metadata listing a de-identified subject ID, COVID-19 status, age in years and sex. Where available, HLA class I and class II types were taken from metadata supplied by the sample provider and were not determined by assay-based typing. General findings and caveats noted by the study authors: How much clinical and demographic metadata was included differed by source and by participant, and the metadata was provided uncurated.

Remarks on this clone: The antigen it binds to is not known. Qualities for individual bases were not recorded, and no much larger clone is one base off.

From the cysteine up to the phenylalanine, the CDR3 has a length of 13 residues. The kept DNA is CDR3 alone, 39 bases in frame from the first base. The germline V gene specifies SGHVS as CDR1 and FNYEAQ as CDR2. A distance of 9 bases separates the germline ends of V and J, which lose 3 bases and 4 bases respectively. TCRbeta CDR3 regions were amplified from genomic DNA using the immunoSEQ Assay, a bias-controlled multiplex PCR. The original pipeline was this. Nucleated cell counts per sample were estimated from amplification of reference gene primers within the assay. Sequence reads were collapsed and filtered to measure the absolute abundance of every unique TCRbeta CDR3 rearrangement. For each sample, productive Simpson clonality was calculated by taking the square root of Simpson's diversity index across productive rearrangements. TCRdb holds this immuneACCESS table with in-frame rearrangements only. Some clones are missing; in checked studies, unresolved V genes explain under half, and the rest has no known cause. V, J and clone size were drawn from that table, and D and trimming were deduced from the DNA. The sample has approximately 100,000 clones on record, about 85% of them singletons. 2% to 2.5% of the sample comes from the top ten.

Collaborating institutions collected whole blood in K2EDTA tubes following their own protocols. Collaborator samples were shipped for TCRbeta analysis as frozen whole blood, isolated PBMCs, or DNA extracted from either sample type. The chain is assembled from TRBV7-6 and TRBJ2-5; TRBD1 is a possible D gene, resting on 5 matching bases. The TCR sequence derives from a human donor in a cohort sampled during active COVID-19. Sequencing was performed on peripheral blood. The CDR3 here reads CASSFRDGETQYF. The DNA sequence reads TGTGCCAGCAGCTTCAGGGATGGAGAGACCCAGTACTTC.